The entry that follows covers one T cell receptor (beta chain) sequence. Its specificity is unknown. The trim removed 5 bases at V and 2 bases at J, leaving 12 bases unmatched. CDR1 and CDR2 from the germline V gene are SNHLY and FYNNEI. The CDR3 spans 18 residues. This entry belongs to a study of graft-versus-host responses after intestinal transplantation. The protocol was immunoSEQ multiplex PCR, while the TCRdb copy is restricted to in-frame clones and leaves out a portion. Of about 91,000 clones detected, around 93% appear once; the ten largest clones hold approximately 0.32%. General observations from the study: Recipient marrow contained GvH clones, some of which appeared first in ileum or blood.

This specimen was unstimulated CD4+ T cells sorted from spleen or lymph node cells, taken before transplant. The source is a human donor who was the organ donor for an intestinal transplant. The chain carries TRBV2 and TRBJ1-4, with 9 positions matching TRBD1. CDR3 region: CASSNKHTGGGTNEKLFF. DNA of the CDR3: TGTGCCAGCAGTAACAAACACACAGGGGGCGGGACTAATGAAAAACTGTTTTTT. Variable domain in full (rest from reference TRBV2 and TRBJ1-4): EPEVTQTPSHQVTQMGQEVILRCVPISNHLYFYWYRQILGQKVEFLVSFYNNEISEKSEIFDDQFSVERPDGSNFTLKIRSTKLEDSAMYFCASSNKHTGGGTNEKLFFGSGTQLSVL.